These 15 T cell receptor beta chains came from one sample sequenced in a study of blood T cell repertoires in COVID-19. Libraries were prepared by immunoSEQ multiplex PCR; TCRdb keeps only in-frame clonotypes and omits some of them. The repertoire holds 250,000 to 300,000 clones, with about 90% as singletons. Source material: peripheral blood. These receptors came from a woman aged 25 to 39 with COVID-19, enrolled during active disease.

The chain recombines TRBV7-3 with TRBJ2-5, with 7 bases lining up with TRBD2. The CDR3 runs to 15 residues. V shed 0 bases, J shed 2 bases, and the junction held 3 bases outside the gene matches. Germline V CDR1 and CDR2: SGHTA, FQGTGA. CDR3 sequence: CASSLTPSGQETQYF. For the CDR3, the DNA is TGTGCCAGCAGCTTAACCCCTAGCGGTCAAGAGACCCAGTACTTC.

The V call is TRBV12-5, the J call TRBJ1-1, with a possible D match to TRBD1 (6 bases). This CDR3 spans 13 amino acids. Germline V gene sequence: CDR1 LGHNT, CDR2 FRNRAP. V lost 7 bases and J lost 8, with 17 bases in between. CDR3: CASANGGGLEAFF. CDR3 DNA: TGTGCTAGTGCCAATGGCGGGGGCTTGGAAGCTTTCTTT.

This rearrangement joins TRBV5-1 to TRBJ2-1; 13 bases agree with TRBD2. CDR1 is SGHRS and CDR2 is YFSETQ in the germline V gene. V lost 0 bases, J lost 7 bases, and 4 bases stayed unmatched. This CDR3 has 16 amino acids. CDR3 sequence reads: CASSLAAGLAGNEQFF. The CDR3 DNA reads TGCGCCAGCAGCTTGGCGGCGGGACTAGCGGGGAATGAGCAGTTCTTC.

The chain joins TRBV12-3 or TRBV12-4 to TRBJ1-5; D is ambiguous. V was clipped by 7 bases and J by 4 bases, with 11 bases between them. The CDR3 runs to 13 residues. CDR3 in DNA: TGTGCCAGCACCTCGGTCCTGAATCAGCCCCAGCATTTT. Translated: CASTSVLNQPQHF.

The count of this clone is one. The V call is TRBV10-3, the J call TRBJ2-3; D is possibly TRBD1 (5 bases). Trimming took off 3 bases at V and 4 bases at J, with 8 bases between the two ends. The CDR3 loop spans 13 amino acids. CDR1 ENHRY and CDR2 SYGVKD come from the germline V gene. The CDR3 here is CAISERQSDTQYF. The CDR3 nucleotides are TGTGCCATCAGTGAAAGACAGTCAGATACGCAGTATTTT.

Regarding this clone: One junction end does not reproduce the germline sequence, and a read error may be involved. J is TRBJ2-7 and V is TRBV7-7; maybe TRBD2 (5 bases). The germline V gene encodes CDR1 SSHAT and CDR2 FNYEAQ (reference sequence). The CDR3 has 14 residues. The DNA for the CDR3 is TGTGCTAGCAGCTTAGGACTGGGAGTGTACGAGCAGTACTTC. Encoded protein: CASSLGLGVYEQYF.

The rearrangement uses TRBV5-1 and TRBJ2-5; 15 positions match TRBD2. Germline V gene data show CDR1 as SGHRS and CDR2 as YFSETQ. V shed 1 base and J 4 bases; nucleotides not matched to a gene: 2. The CDR3 is 16 residues long. In DNA, the CDR3 is TGCGCCAGCAGCTTGTTGGGACTAGCGGGAGGAGAGACCCAGTACTTC. Translated: CASSLLGLAGGETQYF.

The CDR3 protein is CATSVGASHNEQFF. The CDR3 DNA sequence: TGTGCCACCAGTGTGGGGGCATCGCACAATGAGCAGTTCTTC. J is TRBJ2-1 and V is TRBV24-1, with a weak D call TRBD1 (6 bases). Trimming left V 5 bases short and J 5 bases short, with 12 bases between. This CDR3 has 14 amino acids. Germline lookup yields CDR1 KGHDR and CDR2 SFDVKD.

The CDR3 nucleotides are TGCGCCAGCAGCCAAGGGGGGCGGGGGCTCACAGATACGCAGTATTTT. Translated, it gives CASSQGGRGLTDTQYF. The chain joins TRBV4-1 to TRBJ2-3; D may be TRBD2 (7 bases). With 1 base removed from V and 2 bases from J, the gap between germline ends came to 13 bases. The CDR3 sequence is 16 residues long. Per the germline V gene, CDR1 is MGHRA and CDR2 is YSYEKL.

The chain has TRBV7-9 and TRBJ1-2; 8 positions match TRBD1. Losses at the gene ends were 6 bases for V and 8 bases for J; bases not matched to a gene: 11. The CDR3 runs 14 residues. The germline V gene has CDR1 SEHNR and CDR2 FQNEAQ (reference sequence). The CDR3 DNA is TGTGCCAGCAGTTCGGACAGGGAGTGGACGGGCTACACCTTC. Protein product: CASSSDREWTGYTF.

The J gene is TRBJ1-3, the V gene TRBV7-8, with D maybe TRBD1 (6 bases). Germline V CDR1 and CDR2: SGHVS, FQNEAQ. The CDR3 length is 15 residues. V dropped 0 bases and J dropped 3 bases, with 9 bases sitting between them. DNA for the CDR3: TGTGCCAGCAGCTTAGCTACAGGGCTTGGAAACACCATATATTTT. Protein sequence: CASSLATGLGNTIYF.

This sequence joins TRBV24-1 and TRBJ2-7; D gene unclear. The CDR3 has 12 amino acids. Trimming pared 3 bases from V and 4 bases from J, leaving 6 bases between. CDR1 and CDR2 from the germline V gene are KGHDR and SFDVKD. CDR3 region: CATSDGVYEQYF. The CDR3 nucleotides are TGTGCCACCAGTGATGGAGTTTACGAGCAGTACTTC.

This clone was observed once. CDR3 in amino acids: CASSPPLTGNIQYF. In DNA, the CDR3 is TGTGCCAGCTCACCACCACTGACAGGAAACATTCAGTACTTC. This chain connects TRBV18 to TRBJ2-4; maybe TRBD1 (6 bases). Germline values: CDR1 KGHSH, CDR2 LQKENI. Trimming removed 0 bases from V and 6 bases from J, with 9 bases in between. The CDR3 is 14 residues long.

The chain carries TRBV24-1 and TRBJ1-1, with 10 bases fitting TRBD1. CDR1 is KGHDR, CDR2 SFDVKD, per germline. With 7 bases clipped from V and 7 bases from J, the junction kept 5 bases outside the gene matches. The CDR3 length is 13 residues. CDR3 region: CATRGDRGHEAFF. The CDR3 nucleotides read TGTGCCACCAGGGGCGACAGGGGGCATGAAGCTTTCTTT.

The gene calls are TRBV19 and TRBJ2-7, with 12 bases identical to TRBD1. This CDR3 is 15 amino acids long. The trim removed 6 bases at V and 7 bases at J, leaving 10 bases unmatched. In germline, CDR1 is LNHDA, CDR2 SQIVND (reference sequence). The CDR3 DNA follows: TGTGCCAGTAGGCCCGGGACAGGGGGCCCCCGGGAGCAGTACTTC. Protein product: CASRPGTGGPREQYF.